The clone carrying this T cell receptor beta chain was counted a single time. These data come from a study of blood T cell repertoires in COVID-19. The CDR3 is 13 amino acids. V lost 7 bases, J lost 4 bases, and 10 bases lay in between. Germline CDR1 is MNHEY and CDR2 is SVGAGI. Original methodology: Nucleated cell counts were estimated from reference gene primer amplification. TCRdb's copy holds only in-frame clones and misses some; the assay was immunoSEQ multiplex PCR. V and J calls and clone size are copied from that table; D and trimming were computed from the DNA. In the table there are about 160,000 clones, 70% to 90% of which are singletons.

Sequencing was done on a sample of peripheral blood. This chain uses TRBV6-5 with TRBJ1-4; possibly TRBD1 for D (5 bases). The source of this sequence is a woman aged 45 to 65 with COVID-19, enrolled during active disease. In DNA, the CDR3 is TGTGCCAGCACCCAGGGCATTAATGAAAAACTGTTTTTT. This sequence encodes CASTQGINEKLFF.